Listed below are T cell receptor beta chains from one sample, sequenced in a study of cytomegalovirus exposure and HLA in healthy donors. Some clones are missing from TCRdb's copy, which holds only in-frame ones; the method was immunoSEQ multiplex PCR. This sample has about 180,000 clones, with around 76% found just once. The source material was PBMCs. These receptors originate from a woman in her 30s in good health and CMV-seropositive. CDR3s include the opening cysteine and the closing phenylalanine or tryptophan. Each record gives: V gene, CDR3 length, D gene, J gene, clone size, CDR3 protein, CDR3 DNA. A D gene is named only where the DNA matches it firmly. Some rows mark clone size as missing; the rest say once, few, many or name a class of expanded clone.

>TRBV7-2|13|.|TRBJ1-2|.
CASSLAPDYGYTF
TGTGCCAGCAGCTTAGCACCGGACTATGGCTACACCTTC
>TRBV5-4|15|TRBD2|TRBJ2-7|.
CASSPTSGTSYEQYF
TGTGCCAGCAGCCCGACTAGCGGGACCTCCTACGAGCAGTACTTC
>TRBV11-3|15|.|TRBJ2-7|few
CASSRTGSRPYEQYF
TGTGCCAGCAGCCGTACAGGGAGTAGGCCCTACGAGCAGTACTTC
>TRBV6-1|17|TRBD1|TRBJ1-3|.
CASSVRGGQGSGNTIYF
TGTGCCAGCAGTGTCCGGGGCGGACAGGGCTCTGGAAACACCATATATTTT
>TRBV10-1|14|.|TRBJ1-6|.
CASGKTVINSPLHF
TGCGCCAGCGGCAAGACAGTAATTAATTCACCCCTCCACTTT
>TRBV6-5|12|.|TRBJ1-5|.
CASSAVGQPQHF
TGTGCCAGCAGCGCCGTTGGCCAGCCCCAGCATTTT
>TRBV30|12|TRBD1|TRBJ1-2|.
CAWSAGGAGYTF
TGTGCCTGGAGCGCAGGGGGCGCCGGCTACACCTTC
>TRBV11-2|16|.|TRBJ1-6|.
CASSLGSGQPNSPLHF
TGTGCCAGCAGCTTAGGCAGTGGACAGCCTAATTCACCCCTCCACTTT
>TRBV28|21|TRBD2|TRBJ2-1|.
CASSLTRRWTSGEGMINEQFF
TGTGCCAGCAGTCTTACCCGACGCTGGACTAGCGGGGAGGGGATGATAAATGAGCAGTTCTTC
>TRBV7-9|11|.|TRBJ2-1|.
CASSPYNEQFF
TGTGCCAGCAGCCCGTACAATGAGCAGTTCTTC
>TRBV2|14|.|TRBJ1-4|few
CASSTGATNEKLFF
TGTGCCAGCAGTACGGGTGCAACTAATGAAAAACTGTTTTTT
>TRBV4-1|16|TRBD1|TRBJ2-2|.
CASSPTPGQYTGELFF
TGCGCCAGCAGCCCTACTCCGGGACAGTACACCGGGGAGCTGTTTTTT
>TRBV29-1|11|.|TRBJ1-4|few
CSVDKSSKLFF
TGCAGCGTTGATAAGAGTAGTAAACTGTTTTTT
>TRBV27|13|TRBD1|TRBJ2-5|.
CASSLDRGLEQYF
TGTGCCAGCAGTTTAGACAGGGGGCTTGAGCAGTACTTC
>TRBV5-6|14|TRBD1|TRBJ1-6|.
CASSTGTENSPLHF
TGTGCCAGCAGCACCGGGACAGAGAATTCACCCCTCCACTTT
>TRBV6-1|15|.|TRBJ2-5|.
CASLGWGQGQETQYF
TGTGCCAGCCTGGGCTGGGGGCAGGGGCAAGAGACCCAGTACTTC
>TRBV19|15|TRBD1|TRBJ2-3|.
CASRQTRGKVDTQYF
TGTGCCAGTAGACAAACCAGGGGGAAAGTAGATACGCAGTATTTT
>TRBV7-2|13|.|TRBJ1-5|.
CASSLGGDQPQHF
TGTGCCAGCAGCTTAGGCGGGGATCAGCCCCAGCATTTT
>TRBV7-6|16|TRBD1|TRBJ2-1|few
CASSLLGGRANNEQFF
TGTGCCAGCAGCCTACTAGGGGGCAGAGCAAACAATGAGCAGTTCTTC
>TRBV28|16|TRBD1|TRBJ1-5|.
CASSPPGTVGNQPQHF
TGTGCCAGCAGTCCTCCGGGGACAGTCGGCAATCAGCCCCAGCATTTT
>TRBV10-3|14|.|TRBJ1-2|.
CAISFSQGNYGYTF
TGTGCCATCAGTTTCTCACAGGGAAACTATGGCTACACCTTC
>TRBV19|15|.|TRBJ2-7|.
CASSIQGGFRDEQYF
TGTGCCAGTAGTATACAAGGAGGGTTCCGCGACGAGCAGTACTTC
>TRBV11-2|18|.|TRBJ2-1|few
CASSRIRRGGQGVNEQFF
TGTGCCAGCAGCCGTATTCGTCGGGGGGGACAGGGAGTCAATGAGCAGTTCTTC
>TRBV29-1|17|TRBD1|TRBJ1-1|.
CSAIGRDRPLLNTEAFF
TGCAGCGCCATAGGGCGGGACAGACCCTTATTGAACACTGAAGCTTTCTTT
>TRBV7-8|13|TRBD2|TRBJ2-5|.
CASNPGGQETQYF
TGTGCCAGCAACCCGGGGGGCCAAGAGACCCAGTACTTC
>TRBV27|16|.|TRBJ2-7|.
CASSLSRGISAYEQYF
TGTGCCAGCAGTTTATCTAGAGGGATTAGCGCCTACGAGCAGTACTTC
>TRBV2|13|TRBD2|TRBJ2-4|.
CASSGTGGNIQYF
TGTGCCAGCAGTGGAACGGGGGGAAACATTCAGTACTTC
>TRBV4-1|15|TRBD1|TRBJ1-4|.
CASSQGLTGNEKLFF
TGCGCCAGCAGCCAAGGCCTGACAGGGAATGAAAAACTGTTTTTT
>TRBV6-5|14|TRBD1|TRBJ1-6|.
CASRGTGDNSPLHF
TGTGCCAGCAGGGGGACAGGGGATAATTCACCCCTCCACTTT
>TRBV15|17|TRBD2|TRBJ2-7|.
CATSRDWRRGSSYEQYF
TGTGCCACCAGCAGAGATTGGCGGCGGGGGAGCTCCTACGAGCAGTACTTC
>TRBV25-1|17|TRBD2|TRBJ2-5|.
CASSEYSGRGIRETQYF
TGTGCCAGCAGTGAATACAGCGGGAGGGGGATACGGGAGACCCAGTACTTC
>TRBV10-3|13|.|TRBJ2-7|.
CAISESATYEQYF
TGTGCCATCAGTGAGTCGGCCACCTACGAGCAGTACTTC
>TRBV7-2|13|.|TRBJ2-7|.
CASSLDYFYEQYF
TGTGCCAGCAGCTTAGACTATTTCTACGAGCAGTACTTC
>TRBV19|16|TRBD1|TRBJ1-1|.
CASSTGGTGGANEAFF
TGTGCCAGTAGCACGGGCGGGACAGGGGGCGCCAATGAAGCTTTCTTT
>TRBV6-6|12|.|TRBJ2-2|few
CASSIKTGELFF
TGTGCCAGCAGTATAAAAACCGGGGAGCTGTTTTTT
>TRBV5-4|12|.|TRBJ1-6|.
CASSLLNSPLHF
TGTGCCAGCAGCTTGCTAAATTCACCCCTCCACTTT
>TRBV7-2|17|TRBD1|TRBJ1-5|few
CASSPGTGLNSNQPQHF
TGTGCCAGCAGCCCCGGGACAGGGCTTAATAGCAATCAGCCCCAGCATTTT
>TRBV4-2|15|TRBD2|TRBJ2-1|.
CASSLERGGRNEQFF
TGTGCCAGCAGCCTCGAGCGGGGGGGCCGCAATGAGCAGTTCTTC
>TRBV5-1|16|TRBD1|TRBJ2-1|.
CASSLGQGVSYNEQFF
TGCGCCAGCAGCTTGGGGCAGGGGGTGTCCTACAATGAGCAGTTCTTC
>TRBV27|14|.|TRBJ2-5|.
CASSLWAGIETQYF
TGTGCCAGCAGTTTATGGGCAGGGATAGAGACCCAGTACTTC
>TRBV11-2|15|.|TRBJ2-7|.
CASSLGLDRLYEQYF
TGTGCCAGCAGCTTAGGGTTGGACAGACTTTACGAGCAGTACTTC
>TRBV6-5|15|TRBD1|TRBJ1-5|.
CASRRDRNSNQPQHF
TGTGCCAGCAGAAGGGACAGAAATAGCAATCAGCCCCAGCATTTT
>TRBV2|13|.|TRBJ2-7|.
CASRLDYLYEQYF
TGTGCCAGCAGATTGGACTACCTCTACGAGCAGTACTTC
>TRBV9|13|.|TRBJ2-1|.
CASGAPTYNEQFF
TGTGCCAGCGGGGCCCCGACATACAATGAGCAGTTCTTC
>TRBV7-7|13|TRBD1|TRBJ2-7|.
CASSPDRGYEQYF
TGTGCCAGCAGCCCGGACAGGGGATACGAGCAGTACTTC
>TRBV29-1|15|TRBD1|TRBJ2-2|.
CSVGRTGWDTGELFF
TGCAGCGTTGGCCGGACAGGGTGGGACACCGGGGAGCTGTTTTTT
>TRBV5-1|15|.|TRBJ2-3|few
CASSSPLGRADTQYF
TGCGCCAGCAGTTCACCTCTGGGCCGAGCAGATACGCAGTATTTT
>TRBV6-1|11|.|TRBJ2-7|.
CAGYGGYEQYF
TGTGCCGGCTACGGGGGTTACGAGCAGTACTTC
>TRBV5-4|15|.|TRBJ1-6|.
CASSVTGTYNSPLHF
TGTGCCAGCAGCGTTACGGGAACCTATAATTCACCCCTCCACTTT
>TRBV10-1|14|.|TRBJ2-2|.
CASSGGPTGGELFF
TGCGCCAGCAGCGGGGGGCCTACAGGCGGGGAGCTGTTTTTT
>TRBV11-1|13|TRBD2|TRBJ2-1|.
CASSLVAGGEQFF
TGTGCCAGCAGCTTAGTGGCGGGGGGGGAGCAGTTCTTC
>TRBV7-8|15|TRBD1|TRBJ2-7|.
CASAQGAAGGYEQYF
TGTGCCAGCGCCCAGGGGGCGGCAGGGGGCTACGAGCAGTACTTC
>TRBV11-3|13|TRBD1|TRBJ2-7|.
CASSLAQGYEQYF
TGTGCCAGCAGCTTAGCACAGGGGTACGAGCAGTACTTC
>TRBV7-9|16|TRBD1|TRBJ1-6|.
CSSSLPGQGHNSPLHF
TGTTCCAGCAGTTTACCGGGACAGGGTCATAATTCACCCCTCCACTTT
>TRBV11-2|13|.|TRBJ2-7|.
CTSSPGGSYEQYF
TGTACCAGCAGCCCCGGGGGCTCCTACGAGCAGTACTTC
>TRBV11-2|11|TRBD2|TRBJ2-1|.
CASNSGAEQFF
TGTGCCAGCAATAGCGGGGCAGAGCAGTTCTTC
>TRBV11-3|13|.|TRBJ2-5|.
CASSFEGGETQYF
TGTGCCAGCAGCTTTGAGGGGGGGGAGACCCAGTACTTC
>TRBV6-1|13|.|TRBJ1-2|.
CAFRGGASYGYTF
TGTGCCTTCCGGGGGGGGGCTAGCTATGGCTACACCTTC